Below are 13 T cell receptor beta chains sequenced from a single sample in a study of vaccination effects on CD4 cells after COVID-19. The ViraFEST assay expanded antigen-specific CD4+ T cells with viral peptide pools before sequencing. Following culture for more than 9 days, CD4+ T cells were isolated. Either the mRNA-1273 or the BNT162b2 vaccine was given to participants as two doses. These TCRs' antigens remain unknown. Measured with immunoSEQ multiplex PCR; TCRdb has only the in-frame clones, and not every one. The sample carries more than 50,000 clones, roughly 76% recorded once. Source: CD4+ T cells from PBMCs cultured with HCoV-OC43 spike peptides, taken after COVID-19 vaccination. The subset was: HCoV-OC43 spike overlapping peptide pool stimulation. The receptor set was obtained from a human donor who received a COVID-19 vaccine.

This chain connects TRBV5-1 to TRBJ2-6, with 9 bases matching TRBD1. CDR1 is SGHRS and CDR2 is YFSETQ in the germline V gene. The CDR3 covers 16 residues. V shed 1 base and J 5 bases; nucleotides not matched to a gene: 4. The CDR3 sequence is CASSLSGQGRANVLTF. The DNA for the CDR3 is TGCGCCAGCAGCTTGTCGGGACAGGGAAGGGCCAACGTCCTGACTTTC.

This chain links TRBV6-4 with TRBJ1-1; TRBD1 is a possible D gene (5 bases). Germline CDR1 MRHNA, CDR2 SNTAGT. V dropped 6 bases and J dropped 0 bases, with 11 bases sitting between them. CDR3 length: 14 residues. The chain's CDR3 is CASSRDGLNTEAFF. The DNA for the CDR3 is TGTGCCAGCAGCCGGGACGGATTGAACACTGAAGCTTTCTTT.

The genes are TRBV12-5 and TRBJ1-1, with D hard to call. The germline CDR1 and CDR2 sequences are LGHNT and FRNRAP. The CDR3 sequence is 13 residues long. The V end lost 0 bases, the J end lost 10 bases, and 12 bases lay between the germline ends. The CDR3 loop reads CASGLVGFSLAFF. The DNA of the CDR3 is TGTGCTAGTGGTTTGGTAGGGTTCTCGTTAGCTTTCTTT.

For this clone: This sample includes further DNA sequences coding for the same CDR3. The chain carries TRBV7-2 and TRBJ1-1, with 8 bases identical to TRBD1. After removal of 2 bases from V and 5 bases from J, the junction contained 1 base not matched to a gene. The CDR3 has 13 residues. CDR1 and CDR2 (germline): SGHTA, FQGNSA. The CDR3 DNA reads TGTGCCAGCAGCTTAACAGGGGGGACTGAAGCTTTCTTT. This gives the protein CASSLTGGTEAFF.

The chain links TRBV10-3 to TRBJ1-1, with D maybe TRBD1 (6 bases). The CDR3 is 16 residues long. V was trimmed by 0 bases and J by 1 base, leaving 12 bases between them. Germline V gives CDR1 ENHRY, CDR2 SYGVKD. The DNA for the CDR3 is TGTGCCATCAGTGAGTCGGCAGGGGCCGCGAACACTGAAGCTTTCTTT. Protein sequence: CAISESAGAANTEAFF.

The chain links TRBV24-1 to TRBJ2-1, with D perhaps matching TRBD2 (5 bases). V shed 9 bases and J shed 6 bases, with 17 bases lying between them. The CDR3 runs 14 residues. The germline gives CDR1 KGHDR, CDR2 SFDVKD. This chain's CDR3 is CATGSRTGSNEQFF. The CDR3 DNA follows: TGTGCCACCGGAAGCCGAACGGGATCCAATGAGCAGTTCTTC.

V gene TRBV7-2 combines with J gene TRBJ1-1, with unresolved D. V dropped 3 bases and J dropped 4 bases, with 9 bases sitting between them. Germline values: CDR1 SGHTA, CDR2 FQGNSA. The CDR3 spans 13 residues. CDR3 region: CASSFSPGTEAFF. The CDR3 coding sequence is TGTGCCAGCAGCTTTTCCCCCGGCACTGAAGCTTTCTTT.

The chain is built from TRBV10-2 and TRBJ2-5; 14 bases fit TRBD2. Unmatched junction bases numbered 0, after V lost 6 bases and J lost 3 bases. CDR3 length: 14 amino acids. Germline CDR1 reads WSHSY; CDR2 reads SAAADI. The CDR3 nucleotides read TGCGCCAGCAGGGGACTAGCGGGGGAAGAGACCCAGTACTTC. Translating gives CASRGLAGEETQYF.

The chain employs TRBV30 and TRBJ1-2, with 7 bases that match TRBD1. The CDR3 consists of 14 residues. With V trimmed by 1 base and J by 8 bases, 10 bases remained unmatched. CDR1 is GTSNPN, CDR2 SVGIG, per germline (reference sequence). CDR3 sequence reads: CAWSGQGAIGGYTF. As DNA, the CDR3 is TGTGCCTGGAGTGGACAGGGAGCTATTGGGGGCTACACCTTC.

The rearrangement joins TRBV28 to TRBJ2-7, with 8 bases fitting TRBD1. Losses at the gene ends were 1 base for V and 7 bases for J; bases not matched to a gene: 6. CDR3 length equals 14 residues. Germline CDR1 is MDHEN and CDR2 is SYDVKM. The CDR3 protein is CASSLYGTGYEQYV. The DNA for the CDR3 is TGTGCCAGCAGTTTATACGGGACAGGCTATGAGCAGTACGTC.

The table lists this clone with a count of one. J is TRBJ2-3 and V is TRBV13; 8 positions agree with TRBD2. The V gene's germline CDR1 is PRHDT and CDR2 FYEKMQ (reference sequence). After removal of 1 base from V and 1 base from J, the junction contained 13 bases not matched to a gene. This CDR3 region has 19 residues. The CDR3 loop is CASSLEGEFRGGGTDTQYF. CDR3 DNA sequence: TGTGCCAGCAGCTTAGAAGGGGAGTTCCGGGGGGGAGGCACAGATACGCAGTATTTT.

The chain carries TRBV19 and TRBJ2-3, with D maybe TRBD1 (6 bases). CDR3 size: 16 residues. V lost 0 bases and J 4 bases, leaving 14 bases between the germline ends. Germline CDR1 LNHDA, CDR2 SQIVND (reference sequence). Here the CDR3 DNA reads TGTGCCAGTAGTATAGAGGGCAGGGGTATTCCAGATACGCAGTATTTT. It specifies CASSIEGRGIPDTQYF. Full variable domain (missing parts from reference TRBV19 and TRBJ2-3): DGGITQSPKYLFRKEGQNVTLSCEQNLNHDAMYWYRQDPGQGLRLIYYSQIVNDFQKGDIAEGYSVSREKKESFPLTVTSAQKNPTAFYLCASSIEGRGIPDTQYFGPGTRLTVL.

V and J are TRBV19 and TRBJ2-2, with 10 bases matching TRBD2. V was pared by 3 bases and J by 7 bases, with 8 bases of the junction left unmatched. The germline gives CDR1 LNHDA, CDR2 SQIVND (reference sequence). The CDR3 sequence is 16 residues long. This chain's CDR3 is CASSMKALAGDGELFF. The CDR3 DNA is TGTGCCAGTAGTATGAAAGCCCTAGCGGGGGACGGGGAGCTGTTTTTT.